The rows below give T cell receptor beta chains drawn from one sample of a study of cytotoxic CD8 clonotypes in ibrutinib-treated CLL. The table came from immunoSEQ multiplex PCR; TCRdb's copy has only in-frame clones and leaves some out. The table has hundreds of thousands of clones, roughly 70% seen once; the top ten hold just over 15%. The input for sequencing was PBMCs, taken after 24 months of ibrutinib treatment. The receptors were gathered from a human donor with chronic lymphocytic leukemia. CDR3s include the opening cysteine and the closing phenylalanine or tryptophan. Each record gives: clone size, V gene, D gene, J gene, CDR3 protein, CDR3 DNA. A D gene is named only where the DNA matches it firmly. Not all rows give a size; the values are once, few, many and, for expanded clones, a class.

clone_size: -; v_call: TRBV9; d_call: -; j_call: TRBJ2-5; cdr3_aa: CASSVTGLETQYF; cdr3_nt: TGTGCCAGCAGCGTAACAGGGTTGGAGACCCAGTACTTC
clone_size: -; v_call: TRBV29-1; d_call: TRBD1; j_call: TRBJ1-1; cdr3_aa: CSGEQGVNTEAFF; cdr3_nt: TGCAGCGGGGAACAGGGGGTGAACACTGAAGCTTTCTTT
clone_size: -; v_call: TRBV28; d_call: -; j_call: TRBJ2-7; cdr3_aa: CASSLGRNEQYF; cdr3_nt: TGTGCCAGCAGCCTAGGACGAAACGAGCAGTACTTC
clone_size: -; v_call: TRBV7-9; d_call: TRBD2; j_call: TRBJ2-5; cdr3_aa: CASSSPLAGETQYF; cdr3_nt: TGTGCCAGCAGCTCCCCACTAGCGGGAGAGACCCAGTACTTC
clone_size: -; v_call: TRBV5-1; d_call: TRBD2; j_call: TRBJ2-5; cdr3_aa: CASSFTTSGQETQYF; cdr3_nt: TGCGCCAGCAGCTTTACGACTAGCGGACAAGAGACCCAGTACTTC
clone_size: -; v_call: TRBV6-5; d_call: -; j_call: TRBJ1-5; cdr3_aa: CASSIRQGNQPQHF; cdr3_nt: TGTGCCAGCAGCATTAGACAGGGCAATCAGCCCCAGCATTTT
clone_size: -; v_call: TRBV5-4; d_call: -; j_call: TRBJ1-3; cdr3_aa: CASSLDAGTGNTIYF; cdr3_nt: TGTGCCAGCAGCTTGGACGCGGGCACTGGAAACACCATATATTTT
clone_size: -; v_call: TRBV4-2; d_call: -; j_call: TRBJ1-2; cdr3_aa: CASSQDRVGDYGYTF; cdr3_nt: TGTGCCAGCAGCCAAGATCGGGTAGGGGACTATGGCTACACCTTC
clone_size: few; v_call: TRBV30; d_call: TRBD2; j_call: TRBJ2-3; cdr3_aa: CAWSVSRTSGFTDTQYF; cdr3_nt: TGTGCCTGGAGTGTAAGCCGGACTAGCGGTTTCACAGATACGCAGTATTTT
clone_size: -; v_call: TRBV5-4; d_call: -; j_call: TRBJ2-5; cdr3_aa: CASSLEGLEETQYF; cdr3_nt: TGTGCCAGCAGCTTGGAAGGGTTGGAGGAGACCCAGTACTTC
clone_size: once; v_call: TRBV10-2; d_call: -; j_call: TRBJ2-7; cdr3_aa: CASTDALGKGAYEQYF; cdr3_nt: TGCGCCAGTACCGACGCCCTGGGCAAGGGGGCCTACGAGCAGTACTTC
clone_size: once; v_call: TRBV7-3; d_call: -; j_call: TRBJ2-6; cdr3_aa: CASSLTGSHSGANVLTF; cdr3_nt: TGTGCCAGCAGCTTAACAGGGAGCCACTCTGGGGCCAACGTCCTGACTTTC
clone_size: -; v_call: TRBV27; d_call: -; j_call: TRBJ2-7; cdr3_aa: CASSLRGGTYEQYF; cdr3_nt: TGTGCCAGCAGTTTAAGAGGCGGGACCTACGAGCAGTACTTC
clone_size: -; v_call: TRBV19; d_call: -; j_call: TRBJ2-7; cdr3_aa: CASSIRTLGYYEQYF; cdr3_nt: TGTGCCAGTAGTATACGGACGCTTGGGTACTACGAGCAGTACTTC
clone_size: -; v_call: TRBV11-2; d_call: -; j_call: TRBJ2-2; cdr3_aa: CASSPTSGTGELFF; cdr3_nt: TGTGCCAGCAGCCCAACCTCGGGGACCGGGGAGCTGTTTTTT
clone_size: -; v_call: TRBV29-1; d_call: TRBD1; j_call: TRBJ1-5; cdr3_aa: CSVEGFRYLRQGTANQPQHF; cdr3_nt: TGCAGCGTTGAGGGGTTCCGTTACCTTCGACAGGGTACGGCCAATCAGCCCCAGCATTTT
clone_size: -; v_call: TRBV6-5; d_call: -; j_call: TRBJ2-1; cdr3_aa: CASSYSQGRSYNEQFF; cdr3_nt: TGTGCCAGCAGTTACTCACAGGGCCGCTCCTACAATGAGCAGTTCTTC
clone_size: -; v_call: TRBV19; d_call: -; j_call: TRBJ2-2; cdr3_aa: CASSLRGTGELFF; cdr3_nt: TGTGCCAGTAGCCTCCGGGGAACCGGGGAGCTGTTTTTT
clone_size: once; v_call: TRBV7-9; d_call: -; j_call: TRBJ1-1; cdr3_aa: CASSQNPGGRFEAFF; cdr3_nt: TGTGCCAGCAGCCAAAACCCGGGAGGTAGATTTGAAGCTTTCTTT
clone_size: -; v_call: TRBV27; d_call: TRBD1; j_call: TRBJ1-1; cdr3_aa: CASSSPDRGLVTEAFF; cdr3_nt: TGTGCCAGCAGTTCTCCGGACAGGGGGCTTGTAACTGAAGCTTTCTTT
clone_size: -; v_call: TRBV9; d_call: -; j_call: TRBJ2-2; cdr3_aa: CASSPRGANMGTLFF; cdr3_nt: TGTGCCAGCAGCCCCCGGGGGGCCAATATGGGGACGCTGTTTTTT
clone_size: few; v_call: TRBV28; d_call: -; j_call: TRBJ1-5; cdr3_aa: CASSSQTNVLDF; cdr3_nt: TGTGCCAGCAGTTCCCAGACTAATGTACTGGATTTT
clone_size: -; v_call: TRBV7-3; d_call: -; j_call: TRBJ2-7; cdr3_aa: CASSGQGAATYEQYF; cdr3_nt: TGTGCCAGCAGCGGCCAGGGAGCCGCGACCTACGAGCAGTACTTC
clone_size: -; v_call: TRBV10-3; d_call: -; j_call: TRBJ2-3; cdr3_aa: CAISEETDTQYF; cdr3_nt: TGTGCCATCAGTGAAGAGACAGATACGCAGTATTTT
clone_size: -; v_call: TRBV6-5; d_call: -; j_call: TRBJ2-7; cdr3_aa: CASSPGGDRSYEQYF; cdr3_nt: TGTGCCAGCAGCCCGGGGGGGGACAGGTCCTACGAGCAGTACTTC
clone_size: -; v_call: TRBV2; d_call: TRBD2; j_call: TRBJ2-3; cdr3_aa: CASSDRREASRTDTQYF; cdr3_nt: TGTGCCAGCAGTGATAGGCGGGAGGCCTCTAGGACAGATACGCAGTATTTT
clone_size: few; v_call: TRBV2; d_call: -; j_call: TRBJ2-1; cdr3_aa: CASKGEVYEQFF; cdr3_nt: TGTGCCAGCAAGGGAGAAGTCTATGAGCAGTTCTTC
clone_size: -; v_call: TRBV7-3; d_call: -; j_call: TRBJ2-2; cdr3_aa: CASAVDGGDAGELFF; cdr3_nt: TGTGCCAGCGCCGTTGATGGCGGGGACGCCGGGGAGCTGTTTTTT
clone_size: -; v_call: TRBV15; d_call: TRBD2; j_call: TRBJ2-1; cdr3_aa: CATSRDTAGGPSFF; cdr3_nt: TGTGCCACCAGCAGAGATACGGCGGGAGGGCCCTCTTTCTTC
clone_size: -; v_call: TRBV5-1; d_call: -; j_call: TRBJ2-1; cdr3_aa: CASSWEGAGTPYNEQFF; cdr3_nt: TGCGCCAGCAGCTGGGAGGGAGCGGGGACACCGTACAATGAGCAGTTCTTC
clone_size: few; v_call: TRBV7-6; d_call: -; j_call: TRBJ2-2; cdr3_aa: CASSLGGNTGELFF; cdr3_nt: TGTGCCAGCAGCTTGGGCGGAAACACCGGGGAGCTGTTTTTT
clone_size: -; v_call: TRBV30; d_call: TRBD1; j_call: TRBJ1-5; cdr3_aa: CAWRGTGVGNQPQHF; cdr3_nt: TGTGCCTGGAGAGGGACAGGGGTAGGCAATCAGCCCCAGCATTTT
clone_size: -; v_call: TRBV29-1; d_call: -; j_call: TRBJ1-2; cdr3_aa: CSAGTPNYGYTF; cdr3_nt: TGCAGCGCGGGGACTCCTAACTATGGCTACACCTTC
clone_size: few; v_call: TRBV7-7; d_call: TRBD2; j_call: TRBJ2-1; cdr3_aa: CASSRGLAGYNEQFF; cdr3_nt: TGTGCTAGCAGCCGGGGACTAGCGGGATACAATGAGCAGTTCTTC
clone_size: -; v_call: TRBV11-2; d_call: -; j_call: TRBJ2-3; cdr3_aa: CASSLGARQIADTQYF; cdr3_nt: TGTGCCAGCAGCTTAGGTGCGAGACAGATCGCAGATACGCAGTATTTT
clone_size: -; v_call: TRBV27; d_call: -; j_call: TRBJ2-3; cdr3_aa: CASSWGYGLADTQYF; cdr3_nt: TGTGCCAGCAGTTGGGGCTATGGGCTGGCAGATACGCAGTATTTT
clone_size: few; v_call: TRBV5-1; d_call: -; j_call: TRBJ2-2; cdr3_aa: CASSYNTGELFF; cdr3_nt: TGCGCCAGCAGCTATAACACCGGGGAGCTGTTTTTT
clone_size: -; v_call: TRBV28; d_call: -; j_call: TRBJ1-5; cdr3_aa: CASSLSLRARQPQHF; cdr3_nt: TGTGCCAGCAGTTTATCGTTGAGGGCAAGACAGCCCCAGCATTTT
clone_size: -; v_call: TRBV6-5; d_call: -; j_call: TRBJ1-5; cdr3_aa: CASRPTAKGQPQHF; cdr3_nt: TGTGCCAGCAGACCCACTGCGAAGGGGCAGCCCCAGCATTTT
clone_size: -; v_call: TRBV7-9; d_call: TRBD1; j_call: TRBJ2-7; cdr3_aa: CASSVGAGGWNEQYF; cdr3_nt: TGTGCCAGCAGCGTTGGGGCAGGGGGCTGGAACGAGCAGTACTTC
clone_size: -; v_call: TRBV5-4; d_call: TRBD2; j_call: TRBJ2-2; cdr3_aa: CASSLDGSGAGELFF; cdr3_nt: TGTGCCAGCAGCTTGGATGGGAGCGGGGCCGGGGAGCTGTTTTTT
clone_size: -; v_call: TRBV9; d_call: TRBD1; j_call: TRBJ1-2; cdr3_aa: CASSQVTGAAYGYTF; cdr3_nt: TGTGCCAGCAGCCAAGTTACAGGGGCCGCCTATGGCTACACCTTC
clone_size: -; v_call: TRBV29-1; d_call: -; j_call: TRBJ1-5; cdr3_aa: CSVDTYSNQPQHF; cdr3_nt: TGCAGCGTTGACACTTATAGCAATCAGCCCCAGCATTTT
clone_size: -; v_call: TRBV7-9; d_call: -; j_call: TRBJ1-2; cdr3_aa: CASSRDFPYGYTF; cdr3_nt: TGTGCCAGCAGCCGGGACTTTCCCTATGGCTACACCTTC
clone_size: -; v_call: TRBV27; d_call: TRBD1; j_call: TRBJ1-1; cdr3_aa: CASATDRENTEAFF; cdr3_nt: TGTGCCAGCGCAACCGACAGGGAGAACACTGAAGCTTTCTTT
clone_size: few; v_call: TRBV12-5; d_call: -; j_call: TRBJ2-5; cdr3_aa: CASAPTDLETQYF; cdr3_nt: TGTGCTAGTGCCCCCACAGATCTGGAGACCCAGTACTTC
clone_size: -; v_call: TRBV19; d_call: TRBD2; j_call: TRBJ2-7; cdr3_aa: CASSRRSGSPPYEQYF; cdr3_nt: TGTGCCAGTAGTCGGCGGAGCGGGAGTCCCCCCTACGAGCAGTACTTC
clone_size: -; v_call: TRBV13; d_call: -; j_call: TRBJ1-5; cdr3_aa: CASSLAGDRPQHF; cdr3_nt: TGTGCCAGCAGCTTAGCCGGGGATCGGCCCCAGCATTTT
clone_size: few; v_call: TRBV7-7; d_call: -; j_call: TRBJ2-1; cdr3_aa: CASSLGRSGNEQFF; cdr3_nt: TGTGCTAGCAGCTTAGGCAGGTCCGGCAATGAGCAGTTCTTC
clone_size: -; v_call: TRBV9; d_call: -; j_call: TRBJ2-5; cdr3_aa: CASSRGDKQETQYF; cdr3_nt: TGTGCCAGCAGTAGGGGGGACAAACAAGAGACCCAGTACTTC
clone_size: few; v_call: TRBV7-3; d_call: -; j_call: TRBJ1-2; cdr3_aa: CASSFNKGYGYTF; cdr3_nt: TGTGCCAGCAGCTTTAACAAAGGCTATGGCTACACCTTC
clone_size: -; v_call: TRBV6-5; d_call: TRBD1; j_call: TRBJ1-2; cdr3_aa: CASGDRGYGYTF; cdr3_nt: TGTGCCAGCGGGGACAGGGGGTATGGCTACACCTTC
clone_size: -; v_call: TRBV30; d_call: -; j_call: TRBJ2-5; cdr3_aa: CAWSVLGLETQYF; cdr3_nt: TGTGCCTGGAGTGTACTCGGTCTTGAGACCCAGTACTTC
clone_size: once; v_call: TRBV2; d_call: -; j_call: TRBJ1-1; cdr3_aa: CASSAWEGYTEAFF; cdr3_nt: TGTGCCAGCAGTGCCTGGGAGGGTTACACTGAAGCTTTCTTT
clone_size: -; v_call: TRBV6-5; d_call: TRBD1; j_call: TRBJ2-2; cdr3_aa: CASSPDRDFTGELFF; cdr3_nt: TGTGCCAGCAGTCCAGACAGGGATTTCACCGGGGAGCTGTTTTTT